This TCR beta chain was profiled in a study of blood T cell repertoires in COVID-19. About the study: The United States, Italy and Spain were the sources of the acute and convalescent COVID-19 samples.

Germline assignment: CDR1 MNHNS and CDR2 SASEGT. V lost 3 bases and J lost 5, with 10 bases in between. The CDR3 length is 14 residues. Using immunoSEQ multiplex PCR, the repertoire was profiled, and TCRdb retains in-frame clones only, with some absent. This sample has about 270,000 clones; 88% occur once, and the top ten carry around 3%. Cohort 3 donors counted as recovered after two negative PCRs, clearance, or resolved symptoms. The J gene is TRBJ1-4, the V gene TRBV6-1; D perhaps matches TRBD1 (6 bases). The sample comprised PBMCs or T cells enriched from blood (not recorded which). This clonotype originated in a woman aged 45-60 years who had recovered from COVID-19. CDR3 in amino acids: CASSDRGQNEKLFF. The CDR3 region has the DNA TGTGCCAGCAGTGACAGGGGCCAAAATGAAAAACTGTTTTTT.